These T cell receptor beta chains were read from a single sample in a study of CD8 T cells in ankylosing spondylitis. TCRdb fed the 5' RACE reads into MiXCR, producing one record per CDR3 protein. The table lists about 160,000 distinct CDR3 sequences, roughly 44% of them singletons. The sequenced sample was synovial fluid, either unsorted or a sorted T cell fraction (not recorded which). The source is a male donor with ankylosing spondylitis. Each CDR3 is given with its conserved first and last residue. Fields, in order: D gene, clone size, V gene, J gene, CDR3 protein, CDR3 DNA. The D gene is left open where the match is weak. Not every row has a clone size; where given, it reads once, few, many or a size class.

d_call: -; clone_size: few; v_call: TRBV12-3/TRBV12-4; j_call: TRBJ1-5; cdr3_aa: CASSFEGGKQPQHF; cdr3_nt: TGTGCCAGCAGCTTCGAGGGGGGCAAGCAGCCCCAGCATTTT
d_call: -; clone_size: -; v_call: TRBV7-9; j_call: TRBJ2-2; cdr3_aa: CASSFSVESTGELFF; cdr3_nt: TGTGCCAGCAGCTTTTCCGTCGAGAGCACCGGGGAGCTGTTTTTT
d_call: -; clone_size: -; v_call: TRBV11-2; j_call: TRBJ2-1; cdr3_aa: CASSSLASRWNEQFF; cdr3_nt: TGTGCCAGCAGCTCCCTAGCGTCAAGGTGGAATGAGCAGTTCTTC
d_call: TRBD1; clone_size: -; v_call: TRBV18; j_call: TRBJ2-7; cdr3_aa: CASSPTWQGDYEQYF; cdr3_nt: TGTGCCAGCTCACCCACGTGGCAGGGGGACTACGAGCAGTACTTC
d_call: -; clone_size: -; v_call: TRBV6-1; j_call: TRBJ1-6; cdr3_aa: CASSGLRGKNSPLHF; cdr3_nt: TGTGCCAGCAGTGGCTTGAGGGGGAAAAATTCACCCCTCCACTTT
d_call: -; clone_size: few; v_call: TRBV18; j_call: TRBJ1-5; cdr3_aa: CASSPPPGFGEPQHF; cdr3_nt: TGTGCCAGCTCACCACCCCCCGGATTCGGAGAGCCCCAGCATTTT
d_call: TRBD1; clone_size: -; v_call: TRBV5-1; j_call: TRBJ1-2; cdr3_aa: CASSCRGRYYGYTF; cdr3_nt: TGCGCCAGCAGCTGCAGGGGGCGCTACTATGGCTACACCTTC
d_call: TRBD1; clone_size: -; v_call: TRBV4-1; j_call: TRBJ2-2; cdr3_aa: CASSLSGQGRVTGELFF; cdr3_nt: TGCGCCAGCAGCCTTAGTGGACAGGGGCGGGTCACCGGGGAGCTGTTTTTT
d_call: TRBD1; clone_size: many; v_call: TRBV27; j_call: TRBJ2-6; cdr3_aa: CASSLRGQGSGANVLTF; cdr3_nt: TGTGCCAGCAGTTTAAGGGGACAGGGATCCGGGGCCAACGTCCTGACTTTC
d_call: TRBD2; clone_size: -; v_call: TRBV12-3/TRBV12-4; j_call: TRBJ2-1; cdr3_aa: CASSGLAVAYNEQFF; cdr3_nt: TGTGCCAGCAGCGGACTAGCCGTAGCCTACAATGAGCAGTTCTTC
d_call: -; clone_size: -; v_call: TRBV28; j_call: TRBJ2-6; cdr3_aa: CASSHAGANVLTF; cdr3_nt: TGTGCCAGCAGTCATGCTGGGGCCAACGTCCTGACTTTC
d_call: -; clone_size: -; v_call: TRBV6-1; j_call: TRBJ2-7; cdr3_aa: CASSENFFGGTEDHKQYF; cdr3_nt: TGTGCCAGCAGTGAAAATTTTTTTGGCGGGACAGAAGACCATAAGCAGTACTTC
d_call: TRBD1; clone_size: once; v_call: TRBV18; j_call: TRBJ1-1; cdr3_aa: CASSPRQGMTEAFF; cdr3_nt: TGTGCCAGCTCACCACGACAGGGAATGACTGAAGCTTTCTTT
d_call: TRBD2; clone_size: few; v_call: TRBV15; j_call: TRBJ2-5; cdr3_aa: CATSRGEGAYLQETQYF; cdr3_nt: TGTGCCACCAGCAGGGGGGAGGGAGCTTACCTCCAAGAGACCCAGTACTTC
d_call: -; clone_size: -; v_call: TRBV4-2; j_call: TRBJ1-1; cdr3_aa: CASSQDRRTVNTEAFF; cdr3_nt: TGTGCCAGCAGCCAAGATCGGAGGACAGTGAACACTGAAGCTTTCTTT
d_call: -; clone_size: once; v_call: TRBV3-1; j_call: TRBJ2-3; cdr3_aa: CASSQETHPLAQSTDTQYF; cdr3_nt: TGTGCCAGCAGCCAAGAAACCCACCCCCTAGCGCAAAGCACAGATACGCAGTATTTT
d_call: -; clone_size: -; v_call: TRBV3-1; j_call: TRBJ2-5; cdr3_aa: CASSFALQETQYF; cdr3_nt: TGTGCCAGCAGTTTCGCACTTCAAGAGACCCAGTACTTC
d_call: -; clone_size: -; v_call: TRBV6-1; j_call: TRBJ1-1; cdr3_aa: CASSPDLPGDTEAFF; cdr3_nt: TGTGCCAGCAGTCCGGATCTCCCAGGGGACACTGAAGCTTTCTTT
d_call: -; clone_size: few; v_call: TRBV20-1; j_call: TRBJ2-1; cdr3_aa: CSACAGVLYNEQFF; cdr3_nt: TGCAGTGCTTGTGCGGGCGTACTCTACAATGAGCAGTTCTTC
d_call: -; clone_size: -; v_call: TRBV2; j_call: TRBJ2-7; cdr3_aa: CASSLWTDLEQYF; cdr3_nt: TGTGCCAGCAGTCTATGGACGGATCTAGAGCAGTACTTC
d_call: TRBD2; clone_size: -; v_call: TRBV10-3; j_call: TRBJ2-2; cdr3_aa: CAISETSGGNTGELFF; cdr3_nt: TGTGCCATCAGTGAGACTAGCGGGGGCAACACCGGGGAGCTGTTTTTT
d_call: TRBD1; clone_size: -; v_call: TRBV5-1; j_call: TRBJ1-1; cdr3_aa: CASSLQGASEAFF; cdr3_nt: TGCGCCAGCAGCTTACAGGGGGCGTCTGAAGCTTTCTTT
d_call: -; clone_size: -; v_call: TRBV2; j_call: TRBJ2-1; cdr3_aa: CASAGLRAEQFF; cdr3_nt: TGTGCCAGCGCAGGGTTGAGGGCTGAGCAGTTCTTC
d_call: TRBD1; clone_size: -; v_call: TRBV10-3; j_call: TRBJ2-6; cdr3_aa: CATTGGSSGANVLTF; cdr3_nt: TGTGCCACGACAGGGGGCTCCTCTGGGGCCAACGTCCTGACTTTC
d_call: -; clone_size: many; v_call: TRBV3-1; j_call: TRBJ2-6; cdr3_aa: CASSQGMTDSGANVLTF; cdr3_nt: TGTGCCAGCAGCCAGGGAATGACAGACTCTGGGGCCAACGTCCTGACTTTC
d_call: TRBD1; clone_size: once; v_call: TRBV2; j_call: TRBJ2-1; cdr3_aa: CASSKQGDEQFF; cdr3_nt: TGTGCCAGCAGTAAACAGGGGGATGAGCAGTTCTTC